The T cell receptor beta chain described here comes from a study of breast tumors, draining lymph nodes, adjacent tissues. TCRdb independently ran MiXCR on the multiplex PCR reads; one entry per CDR3 protein. The data hold around 100,000 distinct CDR3 sequences, with 21% observed a single time. Study-wide points: That most tumor T cells come from lymph nodes remained unproven. Most tumor T cells seemingly derive from lymph node, then expand in tumor. Compared with lymph nodes, tumors were less diverse; compared with nontumor tissue, more. Tumor and nontumor repertoires were significantly more similar in luminal-like than in basal-like breast cancer.

The lymph nodes were axillary draining lymph nodes from breast cancer patients. This clonotype was observed at least ten times. Its target is unknown. Sequencing was done on a sample of axillary lymph node tissue. The TCR sequence derives from a female donor with breast cancer. Some clones in this sample may be carry-over from other donors' samples.

The DNA for the CDR3 is TGTGCCACCCGGGCCTATAAGAACACCGGGGAGCTGTTTTTT. Translated, it gives CATRAYKNTGELFF. The rearrangement uses TRBV10-3 and TRBJ2-2; D not resolved. The germline V gene has CDR1 ENHRY and CDR2 SYGVKD. V was trimmed by 10 bases and J by 1 base, leaving 13 bases between them. This CDR3 is 14 amino acids long.